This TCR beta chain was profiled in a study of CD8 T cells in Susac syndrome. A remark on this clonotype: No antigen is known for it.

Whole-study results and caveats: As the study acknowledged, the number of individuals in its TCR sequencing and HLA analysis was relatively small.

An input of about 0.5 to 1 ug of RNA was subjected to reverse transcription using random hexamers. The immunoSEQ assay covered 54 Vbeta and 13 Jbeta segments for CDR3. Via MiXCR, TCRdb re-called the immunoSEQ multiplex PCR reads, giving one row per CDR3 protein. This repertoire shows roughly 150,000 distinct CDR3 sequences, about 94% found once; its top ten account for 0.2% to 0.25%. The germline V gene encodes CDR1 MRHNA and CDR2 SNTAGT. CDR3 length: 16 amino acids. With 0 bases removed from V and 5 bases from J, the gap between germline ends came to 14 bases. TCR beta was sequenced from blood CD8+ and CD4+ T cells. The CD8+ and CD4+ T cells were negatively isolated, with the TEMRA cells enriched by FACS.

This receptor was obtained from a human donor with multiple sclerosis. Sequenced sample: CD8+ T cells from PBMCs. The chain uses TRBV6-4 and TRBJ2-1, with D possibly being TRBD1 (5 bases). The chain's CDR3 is CASSDSSWAGNNEQFF. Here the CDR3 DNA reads TGTGCCAGCAGTGACTCGAGTTGGGCAGGGAACAATGAGCAGTTCTTC.